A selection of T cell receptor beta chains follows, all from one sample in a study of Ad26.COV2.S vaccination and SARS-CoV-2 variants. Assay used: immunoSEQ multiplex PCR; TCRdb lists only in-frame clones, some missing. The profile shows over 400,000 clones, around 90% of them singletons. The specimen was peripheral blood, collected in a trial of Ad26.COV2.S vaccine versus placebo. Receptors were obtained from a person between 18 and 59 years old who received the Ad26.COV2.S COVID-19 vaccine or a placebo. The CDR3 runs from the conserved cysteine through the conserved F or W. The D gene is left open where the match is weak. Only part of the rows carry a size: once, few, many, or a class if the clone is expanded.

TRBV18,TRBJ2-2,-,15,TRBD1,CASSSDRGSAGELFF,TGTGCCAGCTCAAGCGACAGGGGGTCTGCCGGGGAGCTGTTTTTT
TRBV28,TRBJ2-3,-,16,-,CASSLPGGGSTDTQYF,TGTGCCAGCAGCCTCCCGGGCGGCGGGAGCACAGATACGCAGTATTTT
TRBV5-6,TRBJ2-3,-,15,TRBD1,CASSFRGTGTDTQYF,TGTGCCAGCAGCTTTCGGGGGACAGGGACAGATACGCAGTATTTT
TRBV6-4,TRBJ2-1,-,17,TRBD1,CDSSEINWDRGLGEQFF,TGTGACAGCAGTGAGATAAATTGGGACAGGGGGCTGGGAGAGCAGTTCTTC
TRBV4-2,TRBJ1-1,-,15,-,CASSQDRVMNTEAFF,TGTGCCAGCAGCCAAGATAGGGTGATGAACACTGAAGCTTTCTTT
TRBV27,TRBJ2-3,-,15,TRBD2,CASSFGLANTDTQYF,TGTGCCAGCAGTTTCGGACTAGCGAACACAGATACGCAGTATTTT
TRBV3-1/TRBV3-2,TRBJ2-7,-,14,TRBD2,CASSQELADYEQYF,TGTGCCAGCAGCCAAGAACTAGCGGACTACGAGCAGTACTTC
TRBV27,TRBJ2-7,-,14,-,CASSLGGIGYEQYF,TGTGCCAGCAGTTTAGGCGGGATTGGCTACGAGCAGTACTTC
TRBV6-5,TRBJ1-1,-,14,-,CASRIHREQSEAFF,TGTGCCAGCAGGATCCACAGGGAACAGTCTGAAGCTTTCTTT
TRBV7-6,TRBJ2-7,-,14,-,CASSGALGNYEQYF,TGTGCCAGCAGCGGTGCGTTGGGGAACTACGAGCAGTACTTC
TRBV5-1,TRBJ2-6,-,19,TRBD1,CASSGTWGTGAGGANVLTF,TGCGCCAGCAGCGGGACCTGGGGGACAGGGGCTGGTGGGGCCAACGTCCTGACTTTC
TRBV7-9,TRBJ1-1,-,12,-,CASQRGGTEAFF,TGTGCCAGCCAAAGGGGGGGAACTGAAGCTTTCTTT
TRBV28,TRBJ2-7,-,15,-,CASSPPGLSPYEQYF,TGTGCCAGCAGCCCGCCCGGACTGTCCCCCTACGAGCAGTACTTC
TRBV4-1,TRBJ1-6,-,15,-,CASSTKTVYNSPLHF,TGCGCCAGCAGCACCAAGACAGTTTATAATTCACCCCTCCACTTT
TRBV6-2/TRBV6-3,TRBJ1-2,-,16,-,CASSYLMGLINYGYTF,TGTGCCAGCAGTTACCTAATGGGACTCATTAACTATGGCTACACCTTC
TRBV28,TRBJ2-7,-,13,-,CASSLLAPSEQYF,TGTGCCAGCAGTTTGCTAGCTCCCTCCGAGCAGTACTTC
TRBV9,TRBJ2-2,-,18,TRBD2,CASSVGLAGGPETGELFF,TGTGCCAGCAGCGTAGGGCTAGCGGGAGGGCCAGAGACCGGGGAGCTGTTTTTT
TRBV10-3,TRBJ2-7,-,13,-,CAISGRDSYEQYF,TGTGCCATCAGTGGCCGGGACTCCTACGAGCAGTACTTC
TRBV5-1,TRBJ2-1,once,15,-,CASSLDTPSYNEQFF,TGCGCCAGCAGCTTGGACACTCCATCCTACAATGAGCAGTTCTTC
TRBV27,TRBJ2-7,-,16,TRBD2,CASSFRGTSDTYEQYF,TGTGCCAGCAGTTTTAGGGGGACTAGCGACACCTACGAGCAGTACTTC
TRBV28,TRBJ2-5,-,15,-,CASSLRQVFQETQYF,TGTGCCAGCAGTTTACGGCAGGTCTTCCAAGAGACCCAGTACTTC
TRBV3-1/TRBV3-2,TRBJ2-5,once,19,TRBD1,CASSRGTSSLGQGLETQYF,TGTGCCAGCAGCCGGGGCACTTCTTCGCTGGGACAGGGGCTGGAGACCCAGTACTTC
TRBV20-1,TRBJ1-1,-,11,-,CSAPYNTEAFF,TGCAGTGCCCCATACAACACTGAAGCTTTCTTT
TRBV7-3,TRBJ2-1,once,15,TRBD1,CASSLRGTGINEQFF,TGTGCCAGCAGCTTAAGAGGGACAGGGATCAATGAGCAGTTCTTC
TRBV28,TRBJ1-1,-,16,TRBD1,CASSRPGQIMNTEAFF,TGTGCCAGCAGCCGCCCGGGACAGATAATGAACACTGAAGCTTTCTTT
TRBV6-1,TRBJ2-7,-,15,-,CASSESGAAALNMYF,TGTGCCAGCAGTGAAAGTGGGGCAGCCGCCCTTAATATGTACTTC
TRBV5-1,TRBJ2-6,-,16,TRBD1,CASSLRTGTGANVLTF,TGCGCCAGCAGCCTGAGGACAGGGACTGGGGCCAACGTCCTGACTTTC
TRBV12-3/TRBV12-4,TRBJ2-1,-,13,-,CASSLRWGHEQFF,TGTGCCAGCAGTCTTAGATGGGGGCATGAGCAGTTCTTC
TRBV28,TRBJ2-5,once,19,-,CASTHRIILRGNNQETQYF,TGTGCCAGCACCCACCGGATTATTCTCAGGGGAAATAACCAAGAGACCCAGTACTTC
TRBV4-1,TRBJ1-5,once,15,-,CASSQAGPPIAPQHF,TGCGCCAGCAGCCAAGCGGGCCCCCCGATTGCCCCCCAGCATTTT
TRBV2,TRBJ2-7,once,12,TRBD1,CASSLGGSEQYF,TGTGCCAGCAGTCTAGGGGGCTCCGAGCAGTACTTC
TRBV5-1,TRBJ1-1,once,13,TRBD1,CASSLGGRQGTFF,TGCGCCAGCAGCTTGGGAGGGCGACAGGGGACTTTCTTT
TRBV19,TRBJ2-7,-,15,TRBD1,CASSIQAGQGYEQYF,TGTGCCAGTAGTATCCAGGCGGGACAGGGGTACGAGCAGTACTTC
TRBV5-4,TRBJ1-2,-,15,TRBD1,CASSPGTGPNYGYTF,TGTGCCAGCAGCCCAGGGACAGGTCCTAACTATGGCTACACCTTC
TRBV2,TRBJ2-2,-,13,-,CASSELASGELFF,TGTGCCAGCAGTGAATTGGCTTCCGGGGAGCTGTTTTTT
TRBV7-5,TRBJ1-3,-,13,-,CARIRGSGNTIYF,TGTGCCAGAATCAGGGGTTCTGGAAACACCATATATTTT
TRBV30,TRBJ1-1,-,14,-,CAWSVRSGGTEAFF,TGTGCCTGGAGTGTAAGGTCGGGGGGCACTGAAGCTTTCTTT
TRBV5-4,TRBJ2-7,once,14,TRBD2,CASSEAGTRDEQYF,TGTGCCAGCAGCGAAGCCGGGACTAGGGACGAGCAGTACTTC
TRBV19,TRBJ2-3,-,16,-,CASSPPGVSSTDTQYF,TGTGCCAGTAGCCCCCCAGGGGTATCTAGCACAGATACGCAGTATTTT
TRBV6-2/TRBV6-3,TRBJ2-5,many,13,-,CASSSGEQETQYF,TGTGCCAGCAGTTCAGGGGAACAAGAGACCCAGTACTTC
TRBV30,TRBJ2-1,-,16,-,CAWSVQGYREFDEQFF,TGTGCCTGGAGTGTACAGGGCTACCGGGAGTTCGATGAGCAGTTCTTC
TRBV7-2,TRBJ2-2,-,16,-,CASSLVRAVNTGELFF,TGTGCCAGCAGCTTAGTTAGGGCGGTGAACACCGGGGAGCTGTTTTTT
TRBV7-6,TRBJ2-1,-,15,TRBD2,CASSNGLAGYNEQFF,TGTGCCAGCAGCAATGGACTAGCGGGGTACAATGAGCAGTTCTTC
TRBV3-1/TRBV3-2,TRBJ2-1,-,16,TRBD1,CASSPLRDRFINEQFF,TGTGCCAGCAGCCCTCTCCGGGACAGGTTTATAAATGAGCAGTTCTTC
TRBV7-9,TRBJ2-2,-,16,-,CASSPRDAPNTGELFF,TGTGCCAGCAGCCCCCGGGACGCCCCGAACACCGGGGAGCTGTTTTTT
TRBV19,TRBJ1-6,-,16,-,CASSPRGWAIGSPLHF,TGTGCCAGTAGTCCTCGTGGATGGGCGATCGGATCACCCCTCCACTTT
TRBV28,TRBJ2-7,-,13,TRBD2,CASRQRESYEQYF,TGTGCCAGCAGACAGCGGGAATCCTACGAGCAGTACTTC